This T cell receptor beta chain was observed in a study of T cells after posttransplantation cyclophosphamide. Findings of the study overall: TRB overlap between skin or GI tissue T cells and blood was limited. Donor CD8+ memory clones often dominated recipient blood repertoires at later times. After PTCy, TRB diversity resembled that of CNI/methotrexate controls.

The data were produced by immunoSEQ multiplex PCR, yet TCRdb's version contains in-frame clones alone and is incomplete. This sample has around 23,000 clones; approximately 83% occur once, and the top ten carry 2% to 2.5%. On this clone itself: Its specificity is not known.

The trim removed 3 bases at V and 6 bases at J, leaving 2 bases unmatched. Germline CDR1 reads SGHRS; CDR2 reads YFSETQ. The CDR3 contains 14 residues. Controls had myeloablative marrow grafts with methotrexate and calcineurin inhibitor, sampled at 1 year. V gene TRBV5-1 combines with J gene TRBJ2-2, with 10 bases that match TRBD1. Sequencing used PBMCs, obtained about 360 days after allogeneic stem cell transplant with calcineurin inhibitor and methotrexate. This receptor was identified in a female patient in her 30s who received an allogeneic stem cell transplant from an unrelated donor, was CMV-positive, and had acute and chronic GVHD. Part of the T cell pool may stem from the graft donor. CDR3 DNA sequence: TGCGCCAGCAGCTCGACAGGGGGCCCCGGGGAGCTGTTTTTT. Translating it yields CASSSTGGPGELFF. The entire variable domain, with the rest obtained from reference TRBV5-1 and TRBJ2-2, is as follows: KAGVTQTPRYLIKTRGQQVTLSCSPISGHRSVSWYQQTPGQGLQFLFEYFSETQRNKGNFPGRFSGRQFSNSRSEMNVSTLELGDSALYLCASSSTGGPGELFFGEGSRLTVL.